These 31 T cell receptor beta chains share one sample of origin, sequenced in a study of blood T cell repertoires in COVID-19. Profiled with immunoSEQ multiplex PCR; TCRdb holds only in-frame clones, not every one. The sample includes 35,000 to 50,000 clones, about three quarters of them seen just once. Input material: peripheral blood. These receptors came from a man in his 70s with active or convalescent COVID-19.

CDR3 protein: CASSQNRGTGELFF. CDR3 DNA sequence: TGTGCCAGCAGCCAAAACAGGGGCACCGGGGAGCTGTTTTTT. This chain uses TRBV3-1 (or the pseudogene TRBV3-2) with TRBJ2-2, with 7 bases aligning to TRBD1. The length of the CDR3 is 14 residues. Trimming cost V 2 bases and J 4 bases; bases outside gene matches: 1. The germline gives CDR1 LGHDT, CDR2 YNNKEL (reference sequence).

This clone has a single count. This chain links TRBV7-3 with TRBJ2-7, with D possibly matching TRBD2 (5 bases). The CDR3 contains 12 residues. The V gene lost 1 base and the J gene lost 7 bases, with 8 bases spanning the gap. Germline V lookup: CDR1 SGHTA, CDR2 FQGTGA. The CDR3 region is CASSLISGEQYF. DNA for the CDR3: TGTGCCAGCAGCTTAATTTCGGGGGAGCAGTACTTC.

The chain has TRBV2 and TRBJ1-1; D call uncertain. The CDR3 has 13 amino acids. Trimming stripped 1 base from V and 13 bases from J, with 16 bases between. CDR1 and CDR2 (germline): SNHLY, FYNNEI. Written as DNA, the CDR3 is TGTGCCAGCAGTGAAGAATGGGCAGTGAGAGTTTTCTTT. It yields the protein CASSEEWAVRVFF.

The chain recombines TRBV28 with TRBJ1-1; 7 nucleotides line up with TRBD1. Germline CDR1 reads MDHEN; CDR2 reads SYDVKM. The CDR3 is 13 residues long. Trimming cost V 8 bases and J 11 bases; bases outside gene matches: 14. The CDR3 is CASVSAEGALAFF. CDR3 sequence (DNA): TGTGCCAGCGTCTCCGCGGAGGGGGCGCTGGCTTTCTTT.

The rearrangement joins TRBV30 to TRBJ2-1, with TRBD1 identical over 7 bases. CDR1 is GTSNPN and CDR2 is SVGIG in the germline V gene (reference sequence). CDR3 length: 13 residues. Trimming took 1 base from V and 10 from J; bases not matched to a gene: 7. CDR3 loop: CAWSGQGLKEQFF. The CDR3, as DNA: TGTGCCTGGAGTGGACAGGGTTTGAAGGAGCAGTTCTTC.

The J gene is TRBJ2-6, the V gene TRBV5-4, with TRBD1 matching 7 bases. V was pared by 4 bases and J by 4 bases, with 5 bases of the junction left unmatched. The CDR3 covers 15 residues. Germline CDR1 SGHNT, CDR2 YYREEE (reference sequence). The CDR3 DNA reads TGTGCCAGCAGCCTGACAGGGTCCGGGGCCAACGTCCTGACTTTC. Translation gives CASSLTGSGANVLTF.

This clone was seen once. The chain is built from TRBV21-1 and TRBJ1-5. TRBV21-1 is flagged as a pseudogene. This CDR3 has 17 residues. The DNA for the CDR3 is TGTGCCACAACCCCGGGACTAAGAGGTGAAAGCAATCAGCCCCAGCATTTT. It yields the protein CATTPGLRGESNQPQHF.

This sequence joins TRBV12-1 and TRBJ2-7; TRBD1, as called in the table, went unchecked against the DNA. TRBV12-1 is a pseudogene. CDR3 length: 13 residues. CDR3 protein: CASSLYKSYEQYF. The CDR3 DNA is TGTGCCAGCAGCTTGTACAAATCCTACGAGCAGTACTTC.

J is TRBJ1-2 and V is TRBV11-2; D gene unclear. Trimming removed 0 bases from V and 4 bases from J, with 12 bases in between. CDR3 length: 15 amino acids. Germline lookup yields CDR1 SGHAT and CDR2 FQNNGV. CDR3 amino acids: CASSLDPALLYGYTF. CDR3 coding DNA: TGTGCCAGCAGCTTAGATCCAGCGCTACTCTATGGCTACACCTTC.

The rearrangement links TRBV19 to TRBJ1-2, with D possibly being TRBD1 (6 bases). CDR1 and CDR2 from the germline V gene are LNHDA and SQIVND (reference sequence). This CDR3 spans 15 amino acids. Deletions cut 10 bases from V and 4 bases from J, with 22 bases between. CDR3 residues: CATQDRDNFVYGYTF. Here the CDR3 DNA reads TGTGCCACCCAAGACCGGGACAACTTTGTCTATGGCTACACCTTC.

V gene TRBV7-9 combines with J gene TRBJ2-3; 8 bases fit TRBD2. The CDR3 consists of 18 residues. Germline V gene lookup returns CDR1 SEHNR and CDR2 FQNEAQ (reference sequence). V gave up 0 bases and J gave up 4 bases; unmatched junction bases: 12. CDR3 coding DNA: TGTGCCAGCAGCTTAGCGCGGGGTAGCGGGGTTGACCCAGATACGCAGTATTTT. Residues: CASSLARGSGVDPDTQYF. Full variable domain (outside the CDR3, taken from reference TRBV7-9 and TRBJ2-3): DTGVSQNPRHKITKRGQNVTFRCDPISEHNRLYWYRQTLGQGPEFLTYFQNEAQLEKSRLLSDRFSAERPKGSFSTLEIQRTEQGDSAMYLCASSLARGSGVDPDTQYFGPGTRLTVL.

This sequence joins TRBV27 and TRBJ1-3; TRBD1 aligns across 7 bases. Germline V lookup: CDR1 MNHEY, CDR2 SMNVEV (reference sequence). CDR3 length equals 16 residues. V was pared by 5 bases and J by 4 bases, with 11 bases of the junction left unmatched. CDR3 protein: CASSPLLGQRGNTIYF. In DNA, the CDR3 is TGTGCCAGCAGTCCCTTACTGGGACAGAGGGGAAACACCATATATTTT.

In this sample, this clone turned up a few times. The chain joins TRBV4-2 to TRBJ2-3; 8 bases line up with TRBD2. J gave up 4 bases and V 4 bases, and 4 bases lay outside the gene matches. From germline, CDR1 is LGHNA and CDR2 YNFKEQ. The CDR3 extends over 14 amino acids. The CDR3 sequence is CASSPMTSADTQYF. CDR3 DNA: TGTGCCAGCAGCCCCATGACTAGCGCAGATACGCAGTATTTT.

The CDR3 DNA sequence: TGTGCCAGCAGCGTAGGGCCATCGTGGCAGCCCCAGCATTTT. Translating it yields CASSVGPSWQPQHF. J is TRBJ1-5 and V is TRBV9; D is unresolved. Per germline, CDR1 SGDLS and CDR2 YYNGEE. V shed 0 bases and J shed 7 bases, with 11 bases lying between them. This CDR3 region has 14 residues. Using reference TRBV9 and TRBJ1-5 for the parts outside the CDR3, the full variable domain is DSGVTQTPKHLITATGQRVTLRCSPRSGDLSVYWYQQSLDQGLQFLIQYYNGEERAKGNILERFSAQQFPDLHSELNLSSLELGDSALYFCASSVGPSWQPQHFGDGTRLSIL.

The CDR3 is CASSLEYRSGNTIYF. In nucleotides, the CDR3 is TGCGCCAGCAGCTTGGAGTACCGGTCTGGAAACACCATATATTTT. J is TRBJ1-3 and V is TRBV5-1; D not resolved. From germline, CDR1 is SGHRS and CDR2 YFSETQ. The CDR3 contains 15 residues. Trimming took off 0 bases at V and 1 base at J, with 8 bases between the two ends.

DNA of the CDR3: TGTGCCAGCAGCTTAACAGGAAGGAACACTGAAGCTTTCTTT. It encodes CASSLTGRNTEAFF. The gene calls are TRBV7-9 and TRBJ1-1; perhaps TRBD1 as D (5 bases). The CDR3 contains 14 residues. Germline V gene lookup returns CDR1 SEHNR and CDR2 FQNEAQ (reference sequence). Trimming took off 2 bases at V and 1 base at J, with 8 bases between the two ends.

The V gene is TRBV5-5, the J gene TRBJ1-2; no clear D. The V gene's germline CDR1 is SGHKS and CDR2 YYEKEE (reference sequence). The ends were cut back, 2 bases at V and 2 bases at J, with 19 bases in the middle. CDR3 size: 17 residues. The CDR3 bases are TGTGCCAGCAGCTTCCTCCCGGACGGGGAGGCCAACTATGGCTACACCTTC. Translation: CASSFLPDGEANYGYTF.

The J gene is TRBJ2-3, the V gene TRBV3-1 (or the pseudogene TRBV3-2); TRBD2 matches at 7 bases. This CDR3 is built from 16 residues. In germline, CDR1 is LGHDT, CDR2 YNNKEL (reference sequence). Losses at the gene ends were 5 bases for V and 4 bases for J; bases not matched to a gene: 12. CDR3 in amino acids: CASSYFMGGLSDTQYF. The CDR3 DNA sequence: TGTGCCAGCAGCTACTTTATGGGGGGGTTATCAGATACGCAGTATTTT.

The genes are TRBV28 and TRBJ1-2; D gene unclear. This CDR3 is 12 amino acids long. Germline V lookup: CDR1 MDHEN, CDR2 SYDVKM. The V gene lost 2 bases and the J gene lost 5 bases, with 6 bases spanning the gap. This CDR3 is CASSLAVYGYTF. The CDR3 bases are TGTGCCAGCAGTTTAGCGGTTTATGGCTACACCTTC.

Only one count was recorded for this clone. Additional DNA sequences in this sample encode the identical CDR3. The chain links TRBV2 to TRBJ2-7, with 13 bases that match TRBD2. Trimming at V came to 2 bases and at J to 7 bases, leaving 5 bases not matched to a gene. CDR3 length: 15 residues. CDR1 and CDR2 (germline): SNHLY, FYNNEI. The CDR3 DNA sequence: TGTGCCAGCAGTGAAACTAGCGGGGGGGCGGGGGAGCAGTACTTC. It is translated as CASSETSGGAGEQYF.

The chain employs TRBV5-1 and TRBJ2-3; D might be TRBD1 (5 bases). Germline-derived CDR1 and CDR2 are SGHRS and YFSETQ. V was shortened by 5 bases and J by 2 bases, with 9 bases between the two germline ends. This CDR3 comprises 13 residues. CDR3 protein: CASRGADTDTQYF. The CDR3 region has the DNA TGCGCCAGCAGAGGGGCAGACACAGATACGCAGTATTTT.

This clone was picked up one time. The chain couples TRBV27 to TRBJ1-6, with no clear D. Germline V gives CDR1 MNHEY, CDR2 SMNVEV (reference sequence). The CDR3 is 15 residues long. V dropped 0 bases and J dropped 8 bases, with 11 bases sitting between them. Here the CDR3 reads CASSLSGVFYSPLHF. CDR3 coding DNA: TGTGCCAGCAGTTTATCGGGAGTCTTCTATTCACCCCTCCACTTT.

The chain recombines TRBV2 with TRBJ1-1; no firm D call. Trimming left V 3 bases short and J 0 bases short, with 5 bases between. Germline loops: CDR1 SNHLY, CDR2 FYNNEI. The CDR3 runs to 13 residues. In DNA, the CDR3 is TGTGCCAGCAGTGAGTCGGTGAACACTGAAGCTTTCTTT. Amino acid sequence: CASSESVNTEAFF.

This clone was picked up a small number of times. V usage is TRBV7-9 and J usage is TRBJ2-5; D is unclear. Between the trimmed V and J ends, which lost 5 bases and 9 bases, there was a span of 10 bases. The CDR3 covers 11 residues. Germline lookup yields CDR1 SEHNR and CDR2 FQNEAQ (reference sequence). DNA of the CDR3: TGTGCCAGCAGCGAAGAGTGGTCCCAGTACTTC. Its protein is CASSEEWSQYF.

V is TRBV5-1 and J is TRBJ2-1, with 7 positions matching TRBD2. The CDR3 contains 16 residues. J gave up 9 bases and V 0 bases, and 12 bases lay outside the gene matches. CDR1 is SGHRS, CDR2 YFSETQ, per germline. The CDR3, as DNA: TGCGCCAGCAGCTTGGCCAATGGAGGGTCGGGAGGTGAGCAGTTCTTC. Its translation is CASSLANGGSGGEQFF. Filled out from reference TRBV5-1 and TRBJ2-1, the complete variable domain reads KAGVTQTPRYLIKTRGQQVTLSCSPISGHRSVSWYQQTPGQGLQFLFEYFSETQRNKGNFPGRFSGRQFSNSRSEMNVSTLELGDSALYLCASSLANGGSGGEQFFGPGTRLTVL.

This chain uses TRBV5-1 with TRBJ1-1; 7 bases match TRBD1. V trimming: 0 bases; J trimming: 5 bases; junction bases outside the gene matches: 1. The CDR3 has 13 amino acids. The V gene's germline CDR1 is SGHRS and CDR2 YFSETQ. CDR3 loop: CASSLVQGTEAFF. CDR3 in DNA: TGCGCCAGCAGCTTGGTACAGGGGACTGAAGCTTTCTTT.

This chain connects TRBV7-6 to TRBJ2-7, with 8 bases matching TRBD2. Germline V gene data show CDR1 as SGHVS and CDR2 as FNYEAQ. The junction had 8 bases not matched to a gene; V was cut back by 5 bases and J by 2 bases. The CDR3 extends over 15 amino acids. The CDR3 DNA sequence: TGTGCCAGCAGCCCCACCGGGAGGGTTCCCTACGAGCAGTACTTC. This gives the protein CASSPTGRVPYEQYF.

CDR3 amino acids: CSASSSGQVGTEAFF. CDR3 bases: TGCAGTGCTAGTAGTTCTGGCCAGGTGGGCACTGAAGCTTTCTTT. The chain employs TRBV20-1 and TRBJ1-1, with no clear D. CDR3 length: 15 residues. From germline, CDR1 is DFQATT and CDR2 SNEGSKA (reference sequence). The V gene lost 3 bases and the J gene lost 4 bases, with 18 bases spanning the gap.

This chain connects TRBV5-1 to TRBJ1-4, with a weak D call TRBD1 (5 bases). Germline V CDR1 and CDR2: SGHRS, YFSETQ. The length of the CDR3 is 15 residues. Trimming pared 1 base from V and 5 bases from J, leaving 12 bases between. The CDR3 protein is CASSLSLRTNEKLFF. For the CDR3, the DNA is TGCGCCAGCAGCTTGTCCCTAAGGACAAATGAAAAACTGTTTTTT.

The chain uses TRBV4-1 and TRBJ2-1; 13 bases map to TRBD2. Looked up from germline, CDR1 is MGHRA and CDR2 is YSYEKL. Trimming at V came to 0 bases and at J to 8 bases, leaving 7 bases not matched to a gene. The CDR3 has 17 residues. Here the CDR3 DNA reads TGCGCCAGCAGCCAAGAGGGTAGAGGACTAGCGGGGGATGAGCAGTTCTTC. This encodes CASSQEGRGLAGDEQFF.

This rearrangement joins TRBV19 to TRBJ1-5; the D gene is possibly TRBD1 (6 bases). Looked up from germline, CDR1 is LNHDA and CDR2 is SQIVND (reference sequence). CDR3 size: 15 residues. V was clipped by 10 bases and J by 6 bases, with 22 bases between them. CDR3 protein: CATEKRGGAGQPQHF. In DNA form, the CDR3 reads TGTGCCACGGAAAAGCGGGGGGGCGCTGGTCAGCCCCAGCATTTT.